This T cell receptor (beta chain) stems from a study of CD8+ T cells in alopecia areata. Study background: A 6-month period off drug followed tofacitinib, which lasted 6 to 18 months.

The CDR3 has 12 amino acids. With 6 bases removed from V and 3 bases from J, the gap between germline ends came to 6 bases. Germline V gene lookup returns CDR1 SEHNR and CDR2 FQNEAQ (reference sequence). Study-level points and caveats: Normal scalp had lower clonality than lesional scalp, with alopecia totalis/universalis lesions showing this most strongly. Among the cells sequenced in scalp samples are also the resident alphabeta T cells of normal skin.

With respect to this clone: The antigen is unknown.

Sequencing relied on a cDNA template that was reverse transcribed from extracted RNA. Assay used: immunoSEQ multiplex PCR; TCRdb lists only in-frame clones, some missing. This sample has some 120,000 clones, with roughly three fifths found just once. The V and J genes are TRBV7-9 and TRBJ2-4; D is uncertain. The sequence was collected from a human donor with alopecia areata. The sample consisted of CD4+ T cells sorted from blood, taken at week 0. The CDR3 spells CASSQNKNIQYF. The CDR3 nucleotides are TGTGCCAGCAGTCAAAACAAAAACATTCAGTACTTC. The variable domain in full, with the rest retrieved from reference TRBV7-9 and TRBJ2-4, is DTGVSQNPRHKITKRGQNVTFRCDPISEHNRLYWYRQTLGQGPEFLTYFQNEAQLEKSRLLSDRFSAERPKGSFSTLEIQRTEQGDSAMYLCASSQNKNIQYFGAGTRLSVL.